The 9 T cell receptor beta chains reported below all come from one sample, sequenced in a study of blood T cell repertoires in COVID-19. Some clones are missing from TCRdb's copy, which holds only in-frame ones; the method was immunoSEQ multiplex PCR. The sample includes a few hundred thousand clones, roughly 84% of them seen just once. Sequenced sample: peripheral blood. The receptors originated from a woman aged 40 to 55 who had recovered from COVID-19.

V usage is TRBV25-1 and J usage is TRBJ1-5; TRBD1 agrees at 7 bases. V shed 9 bases, J shed 5 bases, and the junction held 10 bases outside the gene matches. The CDR3 is 14 amino acids. CDR1 and CDR2 from the germline V gene are MGHDK and SYGVNS. CDR3 protein: CASPDRVGDQPQHF. Written as DNA, the CDR3 is TGTGCCAGTCCTGACAGGGTTGGCGATCAGCCCCAGCATTTT.

This clone was observed a handful of times. The chain uses TRBV4-1 and TRBJ2-1; 7 bases match TRBD1. CDR3 length: 14 amino acids. The germline V gene encodes CDR1 MGHRA and CDR2 YSYEKL. The V segment lost 6 bases and the J segment 10 bases; nucleotides outside the gene matches: 12. The CDR3 region is CASSRPGQIREQFF. CDR3 coding DNA: TGCGCCAGCAGTCGGCCGGGACAGATCCGGGAGCAGTTCTTC.

This clone was seen a few times. This chain connects TRBV30 to TRBJ2-2, with 7 bases matching TRBD1. The length of the CDR3 is 15 residues. V was clipped by 0 bases and J by 7 bases; unmatched bases: 8. Germline V gives CDR1 GTSNPN, CDR2 SVGIG (reference sequence). The CDR3 nucleotides are TGTGCCTGGAGTGTACTACAGGGGTTTCACGGGGAGCTGTTTTTT. It encodes CAWSVLQGFHGELFF.

The genes are TRBV4-2 and TRBJ1-2; D is ambiguous. Looked up from germline, CDR1 is LGHNA and CDR2 is YNFKEQ. This CDR3 contains 13 residues. V dropped 4 bases and J dropped 6 bases, with 12 bases sitting between them. The CDR3 sequence: CASSPGREDGYTF. DNA of the CDR3: TGTGCCAGCAGCCCAGGACGGGAAGATGGCTACACCTTC.

This sequence joins TRBV2 and TRBJ1-2; a weak D match, TRBD1 (6 bases). The CDR3 is made up of 15 amino acids. Trimming took off 4 bases at V and 4 bases at J, with 16 bases between the two ends. Germline CDR1 is SNHLY and CDR2 is FYNNEI. CDR3 nucleotides: TGTGCCAGCAGTGGGGACACCATAACGTTCTATGGCTACACCTTC. Residues: CASSGDTITFYGYTF.

The chain employs TRBV5-4 and TRBJ1-2; 7 bases are shared with TRBD1. In germline, CDR1 is SGHNT, CDR2 YYREEE (reference sequence). V lost 4 bases, J lost 3 bases, and 18 bases stayed unmatched. This CDR3 has 18 residues. DNA of the CDR3: TGTGCCAGCAGCATAAACCGGGACAGCGCCTGGGGGGACTATGGCTACACCTTC. This sequence encodes CASSINRDSAWGDYGYTF.

V usage is TRBV4-2 and J usage is TRBJ2-1; 12 nucleotides align to TRBD2. V trimming: 1 base; J trimming: 1 base; junction bases outside the gene matches: 2. The V gene's germline CDR1 is LGHNA and CDR2 YNFKEQ. The CDR3 consists of 17 residues. The CDR3: CASSQATSGGSYNEQFF. CDR3 nucleotides: TGTGCCAGCAGCCAAGCCACTAGCGGGGGGTCCTACAATGAGCAGTTCTTC.

This chain connects TRBV3-1 (or the pseudogene TRBV3-2) to TRBJ2-3; TRBD1 agrees at 10 bases. Germline CDR1 is LGHDT and CDR2 is YNNKEL (reference sequence). Germline trimming cut 5 bases from V and 1 base from J; bases unmatched to any gene: 0. The length of the CDR3 is 14 residues. The CDR3: CASSGTGGTDTQYF. The CDR3, as DNA: TGTGCCAGCAGCGGGACAGGGGGCACAGATACGCAGTATTTT.

This clone was detected once. The rearrangement joins TRBV11-3 to TRBJ1-2; weak D call: TRBD1 (6 bases). In germline, CDR1 is SGHNT, CDR2 YENEEA. The length of the CDR3 is 13 residues. Deletions cut 5 bases from V and 5 bases from J, with 12 bases between. This chain's CDR3 is CASSAGGSYGYTF. The CDR3, as DNA: TGTGCCAGCAGCGCTGGGGGCAGTTATGGCTACACCTTC.